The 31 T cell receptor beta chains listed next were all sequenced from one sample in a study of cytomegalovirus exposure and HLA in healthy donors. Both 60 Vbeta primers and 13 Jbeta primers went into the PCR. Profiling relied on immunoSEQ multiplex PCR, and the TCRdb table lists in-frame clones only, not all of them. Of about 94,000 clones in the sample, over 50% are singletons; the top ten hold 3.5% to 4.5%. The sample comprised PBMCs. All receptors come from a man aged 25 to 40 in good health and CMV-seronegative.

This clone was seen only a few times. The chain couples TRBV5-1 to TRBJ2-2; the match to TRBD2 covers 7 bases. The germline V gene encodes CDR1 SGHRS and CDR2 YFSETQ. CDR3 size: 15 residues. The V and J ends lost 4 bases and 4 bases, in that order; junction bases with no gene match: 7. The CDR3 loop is CASSGSSGITGELFF. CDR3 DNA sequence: TGCGCCAGCAGCGGCTCTAGCGGAATCACCGGGGAGCTGTTTTTT.

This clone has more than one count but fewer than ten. This CDR3 reads CASSPIAGGPYEQYF. CDR3 DNA sequence: TGTGCCAGTAGTCCCATAGCGGGAGGGCCCTACGAGCAGTACTTC. The chain combines TRBV19 with TRBJ2-7, with TRBD2 identical over 11 bases. The germline CDR1 and CDR2 sequences are LNHDA and SQIVND (reference sequence). Trimming took 5 bases from V and 2 from J; bases not matched to a gene: 5. There are 15 residues in the CDR3.

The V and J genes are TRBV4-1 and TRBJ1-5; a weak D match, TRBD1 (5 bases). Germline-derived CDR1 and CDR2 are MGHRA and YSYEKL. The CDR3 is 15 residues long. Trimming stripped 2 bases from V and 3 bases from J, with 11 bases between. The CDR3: CASSQPDRLNQPQHF. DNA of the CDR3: TGCGCCAGCAGCCAACCTGACAGACTCAATCAGCCCCAGCATTTT.

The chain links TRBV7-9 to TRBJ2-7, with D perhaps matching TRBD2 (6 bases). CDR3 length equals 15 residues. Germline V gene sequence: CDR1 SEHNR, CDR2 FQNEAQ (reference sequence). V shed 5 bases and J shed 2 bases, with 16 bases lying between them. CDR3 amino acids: CASSHSGTPPYEQYF. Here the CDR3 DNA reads TGTGCCAGCAGCCACTCCGGGACTCCTCCCTACGAGCAGTACTTC.

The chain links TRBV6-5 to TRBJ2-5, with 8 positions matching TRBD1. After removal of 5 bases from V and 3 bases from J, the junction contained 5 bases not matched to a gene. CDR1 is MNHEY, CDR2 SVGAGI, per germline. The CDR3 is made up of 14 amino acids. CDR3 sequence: CASSTRTGKETQYF. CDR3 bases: TGTGCCAGCAGTACCAGGACAGGGAAAGAGACCCAGTACTTC.

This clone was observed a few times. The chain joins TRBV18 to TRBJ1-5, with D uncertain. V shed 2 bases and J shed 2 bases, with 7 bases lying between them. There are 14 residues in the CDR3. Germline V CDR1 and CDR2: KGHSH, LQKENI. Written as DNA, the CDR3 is TGTGCCAGCTCACCAGCCGGAGGCAATCAGCCCCAGCATTTT. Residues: CASSPAGGNQPQHF.

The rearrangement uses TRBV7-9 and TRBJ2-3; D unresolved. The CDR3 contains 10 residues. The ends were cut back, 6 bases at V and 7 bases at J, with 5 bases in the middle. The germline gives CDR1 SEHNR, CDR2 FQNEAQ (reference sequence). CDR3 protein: CASSYNTQYF. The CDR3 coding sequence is TGTGCCAGCAGTTACAATACGCAGTATTTT.

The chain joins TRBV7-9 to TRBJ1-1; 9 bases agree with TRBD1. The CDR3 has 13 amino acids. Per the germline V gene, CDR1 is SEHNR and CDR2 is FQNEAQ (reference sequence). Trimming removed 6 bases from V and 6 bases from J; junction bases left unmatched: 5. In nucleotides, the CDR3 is TGTGCCAGCAGTCCACAGGGGGCGGCTGAAGCTTTCTTT. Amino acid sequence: CASSPQGAAEAFF.

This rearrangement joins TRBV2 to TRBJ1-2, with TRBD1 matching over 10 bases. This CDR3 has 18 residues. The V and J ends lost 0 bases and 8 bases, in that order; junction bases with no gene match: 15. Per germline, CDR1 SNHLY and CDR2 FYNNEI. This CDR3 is CASSEARDRGYRLGGYTF. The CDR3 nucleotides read TGTGCCAGCAGTGAAGCCCGGGACAGGGGTTACCGATTGGGAGGCTACACCTTC.

The CDR3 sequence: CASSFREWESSYNEQFF. The CDR3 coding sequence is TGTGCCAGCAGTTTTCGAGAATGGGAGAGCTCCTACAATGAGCAGTTCTTC. The chain carries TRBV27 and TRBJ2-1, with a tentative D call TRBD2 (5 bases). In germline, CDR1 is MNHEY, CDR2 SMNVEV (reference sequence). Trimming left V 3 bases short and J 0 bases short, with 15 bases between. The CDR3 has 17 residues.

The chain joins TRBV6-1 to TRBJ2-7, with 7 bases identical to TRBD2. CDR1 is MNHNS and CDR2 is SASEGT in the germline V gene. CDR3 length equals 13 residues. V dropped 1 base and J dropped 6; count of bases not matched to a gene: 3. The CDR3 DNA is TGTGCCAGCAGTGAAGGGGGGGGGTTCGAGCAGTACTTC. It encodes CASSEGGGFEQYF.

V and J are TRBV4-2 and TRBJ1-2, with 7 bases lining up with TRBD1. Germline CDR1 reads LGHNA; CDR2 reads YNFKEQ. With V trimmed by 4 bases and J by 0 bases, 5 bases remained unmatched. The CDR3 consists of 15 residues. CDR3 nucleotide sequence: TGTGCCAGCAGCCTCCGACAGGGATCTAACTATGGCTACACCTTC. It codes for CASSLRQGSNYGYTF.

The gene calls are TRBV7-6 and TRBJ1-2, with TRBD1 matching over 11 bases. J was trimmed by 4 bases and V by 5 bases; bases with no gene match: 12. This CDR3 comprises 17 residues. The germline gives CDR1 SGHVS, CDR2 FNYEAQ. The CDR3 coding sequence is TGTGCCAGCAGCCTCCGGGACAGGGGGTCCCCTAGCTATGGCTACACCTTC. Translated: CASSLRDRGSPSYGYTF.

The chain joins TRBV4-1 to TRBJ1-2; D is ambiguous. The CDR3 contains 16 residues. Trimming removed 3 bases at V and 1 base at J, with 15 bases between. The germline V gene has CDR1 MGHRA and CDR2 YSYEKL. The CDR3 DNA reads TGCGCCAGCAGCCATGGCCGGGCCCGGGGTAACTATGGCTACACCTTC. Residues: CASSHGRARGNYGYTF.

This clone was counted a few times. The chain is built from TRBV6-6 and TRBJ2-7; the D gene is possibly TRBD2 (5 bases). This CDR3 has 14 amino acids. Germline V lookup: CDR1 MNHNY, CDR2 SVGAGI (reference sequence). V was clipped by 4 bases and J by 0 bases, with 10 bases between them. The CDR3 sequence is CASSSGVYSYEQYF. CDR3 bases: TGTGCCAGCAGTTCCGGGGTTTACTCCTACGAGCAGTACTTC.

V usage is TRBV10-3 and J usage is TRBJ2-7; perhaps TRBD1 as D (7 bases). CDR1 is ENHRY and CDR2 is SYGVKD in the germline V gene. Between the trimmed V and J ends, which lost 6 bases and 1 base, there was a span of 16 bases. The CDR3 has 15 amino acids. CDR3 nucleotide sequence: TGTGCCATCAGGCCCCAGGGGGGTTTTTCCTACGAGCAGTACTTC. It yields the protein CAIRPQGGFSYEQYF.

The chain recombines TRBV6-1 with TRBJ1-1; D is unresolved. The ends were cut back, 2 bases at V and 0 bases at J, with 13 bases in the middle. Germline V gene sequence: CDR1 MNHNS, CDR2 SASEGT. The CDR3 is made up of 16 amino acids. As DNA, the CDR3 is TGTGCCAGCAGTGAACAGCCATTAACTATGAACACTGAAGCTTTCTTT. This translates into CASSEQPLTMNTEAFF.

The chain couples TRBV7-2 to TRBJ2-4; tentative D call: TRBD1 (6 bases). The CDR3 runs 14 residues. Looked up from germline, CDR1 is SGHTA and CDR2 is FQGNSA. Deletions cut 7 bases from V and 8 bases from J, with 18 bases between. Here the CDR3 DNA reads TGTGCCAGCACCCCCCGGGCAGGGGTGGACATTCAGTACTTC. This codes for CASTPRAGVDIQYF. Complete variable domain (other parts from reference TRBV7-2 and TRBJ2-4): GAGVSQSPSNKVTEKGKDVELRCDPISGHTALYWYRQSLGQGLEFLIYFQGNSAPDKSGLPSDRFSAERTGGSVSTLTIQRTQQEDSAVYLCASTPRAGVDIQYFGAGTRLSVL.

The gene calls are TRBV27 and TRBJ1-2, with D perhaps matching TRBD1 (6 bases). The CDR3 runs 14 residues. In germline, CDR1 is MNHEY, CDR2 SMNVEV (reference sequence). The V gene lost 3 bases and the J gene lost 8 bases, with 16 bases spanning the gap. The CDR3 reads CASSLSSGARGYTF. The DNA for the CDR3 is TGTGCCAGCAGTTTGTCCTCAGGGGCCCGCGGCTACACCTTC.

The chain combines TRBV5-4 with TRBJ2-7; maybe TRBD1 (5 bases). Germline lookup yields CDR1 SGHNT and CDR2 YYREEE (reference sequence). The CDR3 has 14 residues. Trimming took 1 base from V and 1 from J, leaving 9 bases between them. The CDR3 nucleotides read TGTGCCAGCAGCTTGCATGACAGATCCTACGAGCAGTACTTC. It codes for CASSLHDRSYEQYF.

CDR3 DNA sequence: TGTGCCAGCAGCTCCCGACTAGCGGGGGGATATGAGACCCAGTACTTC. Translation: CASSSRLAGGYETQYF. J is TRBJ2-5 and V is TRBV7-2, with 13 bases that match TRBD2. The V gene end was trimmed by 4 bases and the J gene end by 5 bases; junction bases not matched to a gene: 7. The CDR3 covers 16 residues. From germline, CDR1 is SGHTA and CDR2 FQGNSA.

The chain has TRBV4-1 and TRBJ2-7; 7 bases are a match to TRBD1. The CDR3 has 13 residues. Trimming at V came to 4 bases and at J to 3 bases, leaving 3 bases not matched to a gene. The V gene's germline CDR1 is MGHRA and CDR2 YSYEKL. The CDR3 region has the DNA TGCGCCAGCAGCCGGGACAGCGTCTACGAGCAGTACTTC. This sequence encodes CASSRDSVYEQYF.

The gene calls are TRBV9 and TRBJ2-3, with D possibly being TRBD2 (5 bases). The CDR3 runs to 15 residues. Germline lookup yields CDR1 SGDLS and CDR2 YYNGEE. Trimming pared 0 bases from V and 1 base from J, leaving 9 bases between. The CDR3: CASSVVAGGTDTQYF. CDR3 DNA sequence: TGTGCCAGCAGCGTAGTTGCGGGTGGCACAGATACGCAGTATTTT.

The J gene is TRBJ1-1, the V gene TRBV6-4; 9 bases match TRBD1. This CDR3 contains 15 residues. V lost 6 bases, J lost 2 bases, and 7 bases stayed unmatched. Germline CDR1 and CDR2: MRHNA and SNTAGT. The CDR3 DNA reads TGTGCCAGCAGGATCTCGGGACAGGGTAACACTGAAGCTTTCTTT. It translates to CASRISGQGNTEAFF.

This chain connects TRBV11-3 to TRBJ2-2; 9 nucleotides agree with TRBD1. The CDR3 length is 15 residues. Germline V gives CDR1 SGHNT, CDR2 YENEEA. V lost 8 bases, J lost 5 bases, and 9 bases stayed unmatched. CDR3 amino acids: CASGLDRGITGELFF. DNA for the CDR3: TGTGCCAGCGGGTTGGACAGGGGTATAACCGGGGAGCTGTTTTTT.

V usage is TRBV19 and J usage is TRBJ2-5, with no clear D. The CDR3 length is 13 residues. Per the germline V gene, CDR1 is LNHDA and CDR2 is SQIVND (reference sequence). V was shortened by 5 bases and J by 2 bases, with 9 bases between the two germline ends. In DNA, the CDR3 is TGTGCCAGTAGTGGTAACATACAAGAGACCCAGTACTTC. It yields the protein CASSGNIQETQYF.

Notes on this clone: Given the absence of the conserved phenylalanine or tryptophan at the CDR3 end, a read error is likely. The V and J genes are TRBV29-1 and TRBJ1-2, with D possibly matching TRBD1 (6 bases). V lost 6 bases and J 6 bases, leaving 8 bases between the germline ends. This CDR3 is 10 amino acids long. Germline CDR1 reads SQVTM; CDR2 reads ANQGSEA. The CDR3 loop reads CSVNRDGYTL. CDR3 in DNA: TGCAGCGTGAACAGGGATGGCTACACCCTC.

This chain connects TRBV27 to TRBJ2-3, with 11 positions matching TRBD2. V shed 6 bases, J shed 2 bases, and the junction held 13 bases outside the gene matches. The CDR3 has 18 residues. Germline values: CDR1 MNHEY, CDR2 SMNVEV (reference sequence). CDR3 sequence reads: CASSSPISSGGNTDTQYF. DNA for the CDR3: TGTGCCAGCAGCAGCCCCATTTCTAGCGGGGGGAACACAGATACGCAGTATTTT.

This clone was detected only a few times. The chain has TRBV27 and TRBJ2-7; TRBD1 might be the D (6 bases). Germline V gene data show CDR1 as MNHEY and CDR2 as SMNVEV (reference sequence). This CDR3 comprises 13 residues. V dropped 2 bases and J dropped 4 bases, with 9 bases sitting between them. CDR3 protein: CASSLKGGYEQYF. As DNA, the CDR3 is TGTGCCAGCAGTTTAAAAGGGGGATACGAGCAGTACTTC.

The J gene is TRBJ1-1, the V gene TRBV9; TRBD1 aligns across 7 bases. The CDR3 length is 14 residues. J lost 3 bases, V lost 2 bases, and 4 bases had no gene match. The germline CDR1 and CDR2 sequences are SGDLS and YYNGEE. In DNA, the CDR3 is TGTGCCAGCAGCGTCGACAGGGAGGACACTGAAGCTTTCTTT. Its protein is CASSVDREDTEAFF.

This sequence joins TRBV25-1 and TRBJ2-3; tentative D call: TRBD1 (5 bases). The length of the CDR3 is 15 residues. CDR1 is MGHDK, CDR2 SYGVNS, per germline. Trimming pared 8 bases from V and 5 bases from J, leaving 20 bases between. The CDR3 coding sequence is TGTGCCAGCCGTCGTGCAGGGCTTCAGGGAGATACGCAGTATTTT. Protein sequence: CASRRAGLQGDTQYF.